What follows is one T cell receptor (beta chain) and its context. The V gene's germline CDR1 is SGDLS and CDR2 YYNGEE. The junction had 3 bases not matched to a gene; V was cut back by 3 bases and J by 6 bases. The length of the CDR3 is 13 residues. Original processing notes: Cell counts per sample came from amplifying reference gene primers. Only in-frame clones appear in the TCRdb table, and some are missing; sequencing was by immunoSEQ multiplex PCR. The V and J calls and clone size come from that table; D and trimming were worked out from the DNA. The sample has about 240,000 clones, around 83% seen once. These data come from a study of blood T cell repertoires in COVID-19. Study-level background: Sites across the United States, Italy and Spain contributed samples from acute and convalescent COVID-19. PBMCs, B-cell-depleted T cells, or T cells were the source of the cDNA or gDNA that made up the material.

This sequence joins TRBV9 and TRBJ2-5; 9 bases map to TRBD1. The sample consisted of peripheral blood. The origin of this receptor is an elderly woman with acute or convalescent COVID-19. The CDR3 DNA reads TGTGCCAGCAGCGACGGACAGGGGAAGACCCAGTACTTC. Protein product: CASSDGQGKTQYF.